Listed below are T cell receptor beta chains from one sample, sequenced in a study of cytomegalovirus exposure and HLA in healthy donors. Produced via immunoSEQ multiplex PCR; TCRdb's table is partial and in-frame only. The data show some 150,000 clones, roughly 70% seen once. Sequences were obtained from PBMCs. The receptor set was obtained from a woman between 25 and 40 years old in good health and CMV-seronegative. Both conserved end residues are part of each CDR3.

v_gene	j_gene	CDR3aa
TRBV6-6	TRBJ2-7	CASSYEATGYEQYF
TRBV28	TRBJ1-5	CASSLRQGDQPQHF
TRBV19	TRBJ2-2	CASSIDPTGLAAGELFF
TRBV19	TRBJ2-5	CASSLIRPGGQETQYF
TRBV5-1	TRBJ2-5	CASSHQGETQYF
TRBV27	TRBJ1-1	CASSSRLTSEAFF
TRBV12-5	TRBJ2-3	CASAKTDTQYF
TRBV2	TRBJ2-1	CASSVSDNEQFF
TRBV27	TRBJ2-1	CASTGPSYNEQFF
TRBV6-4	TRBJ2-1	CASSDSGTSDYNEQFF
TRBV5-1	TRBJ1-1	CASSLGMDRQSNTEAFF
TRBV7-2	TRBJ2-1	CASSTRDSTYNEQFF
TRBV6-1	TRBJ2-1	CASSERASGGVSYNEQFF
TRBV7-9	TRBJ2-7	CASSSQPPDTDYEQYF
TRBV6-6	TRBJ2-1	CASSYSRERRYNEQFF
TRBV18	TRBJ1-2	CASSPGTGPNGYTF
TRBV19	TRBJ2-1	CASSIGGGEQFF
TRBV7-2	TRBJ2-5	CASSLAIGAWETQYF
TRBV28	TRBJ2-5	CASSRPRETQYF
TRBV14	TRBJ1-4	CASSQGTGNEKLFF
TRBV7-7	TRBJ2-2	CASSLTDANTGELFF
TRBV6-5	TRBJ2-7	CASSYSQGAREQYF
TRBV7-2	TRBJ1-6	CASSSSQSYNSPLHF
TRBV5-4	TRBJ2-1	CASSFTTSSYNEQFF
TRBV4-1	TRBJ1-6	CASSQPPPGTTYNSPLHF
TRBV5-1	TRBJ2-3	CASSYTGERADTQYF
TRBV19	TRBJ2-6	CASSMGGRAGANVLTF
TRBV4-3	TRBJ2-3	CASSPGLAGGPGDTQYF
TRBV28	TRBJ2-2	CASTITARLNTGELFF
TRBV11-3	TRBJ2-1	CASSPNSPDEQFF
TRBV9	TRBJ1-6	CASSPRTEGRYNSPLHF
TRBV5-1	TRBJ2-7	CASRVPGIYEQYF
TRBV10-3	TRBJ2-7	CATRQGTLSYEQYF
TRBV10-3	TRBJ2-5	CAISDLTRATQYF
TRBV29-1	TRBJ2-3	CSVEALATDTQYF